This T cell receptor (beta chain) was identified in a study of blood T cell repertoires in COVID-19. About the research overall: The United States, Italy and Spain were the sources of the acute and convalescent COVID-19 samples. T cells, B-cell-depleted T cells, or PBMCs provided the cDNA or gDNA that served as material.

The CDR3 has 11 amino acids. The V gene's germline CDR1 is GTSNPN and CDR2 SVGIG (reference sequence). Between the trimmed V and J ends, which lost 5 bases and 2 bases, there was a span of 6 bases. Methods used by the authors: Estimates of nucleated cell counts were drawn from the amplification of reference gene primers. Produced via immunoSEQ multiplex PCR; TCRdb's table is partial and in-frame only. The D gene and trimming were derived from the DNA, and the V and J assignments and clone size from that table. The table records 140,000 to 150,000 clones, approximately 78% of them present only once. This TCR was sampled from a human donor with acute or convalescent COVID-19. The donor label of this sample is uncertain. J is TRBJ2-5 and V is TRBV30; D not resolved. Sequencing was done on a sample of peripheral blood. CDR3 residues: CAWLGQETQYF. CDR3 sequence (DNA): TGTGCCTGGCTCGGGCAAGAGACCCAGTACTTC. Filled out from reference TRBV30 and TRBJ2-5, the complete variable domain reads SQTIHQWPATLVQPVGSPLSLECTVEGTSNPNLYWYRQAAGRGLQLLFYSVGIGQISSEVPQNLSASRPQDRQFILSSKKLLLSDSGFYLCAWLGQETQYFGPGTRLLVL.